The clone carrying this T cell receptor (beta chain) was seen at least ten times. These data come from a study of neurological immune-mediated disorders. The CDR3 spans 15 residues. CDR1 DFQATT and CDR2 SNEGSKA come from the germline V gene (reference sequence). Trimming at V came to 6 bases and at J to 2 bases, leaving 11 bases not matched to a gene. Via MiXCR, TCRdb re-called the 5' RACE reads, giving one row per CDR3 protein. The sample lists about 55,000 distinct CDR3 sequences; about 4.2% were seen once. The clonotype was recovered from a man in his fifties with multiple sclerosis. Sequenced sample: PBMCs. J is TRBJ2-3 and V is TRBV20-1; 7 nucleotides align to TRBD2. The CDR3: CSAGGASGFTDTQYF. CDR3 bases: TGCAGTGCCGGGGGTGCTAGCGGATTCACAGATACGCAGTATTTT.